This TCR beta chain was captured in a study of T cell clonality in common variable immunodeficiency (dated by TCRdb to between 2015 and 2016). The CDR3 goes from the cysteine to the phenylalanine over 14 residues. Part of the CDR3 DNA is given, 33 bases translated from base 1. Per the germline V gene, SQVTM is the CDR1 and ANQGSEA is the CDR2. Cut back by 1 base and 0 bases, the V and J ends lie 7 bases apart. Diagnosis of CVID followed standard criteria, namely serum IgG, IgA and/or IgM below the normal range together with specific antibody deficiency. There were 44 subjects in the CVID group (about 15 female and 29 male), ranging in age from 9 to 64 years, with a mean age of about 40. Most CVID patients and most healthy controls were of Caucasian heritage. All CVID subjects had received replacement immunoglobulin therapy for at least one year at the time of study participation. At the time of blood collection, no CVID subject was ill or was being treated with immunomodulatory or immunosuppressive medication. Heparinized peripheral whole blood samples of roughly 5 to 9 ml were obtained from each donor. Genomic DNA from adults with common variable immune deficiency (CVID) and from healthy adult controls was the source for sequencing TCRbeta CDR3 repertoires. To isolate peripheral blood mononuclear cells, diluted blood was subjected to density centrifugation over Hypaque 1077 or Ficoll-Paque. Genomic DNA was obtained from unsorted mononuclear cells through either Qiagen column purification or a centrifugation-based method.

Equivalent amounts of genomic DNA from CVID and control samples were used as sequencing input. For every sample, a 60 bp segment covering the rearranged TCRbeta CDR3 region was amplified and then sequenced. TCRbeta amplification used the immunoSEQ assay, a bias-corrected multiplex PCR with high-throughput sequencing. The authors' analysis ran thus. Every unique nucleotide sequence was considered a clone and was annotated with V, D and J genes, copy number and frequency. Sequences were labeled productive if in frame, and non-productive if out of frame or containing stop codons. As previously described, Shannon's entropy was used to calculate clonality. The predicted amino acid sequences of productive clones were used to derive the mean CDR3 Kyte-Doolittle hydropathy. The R hclust function was used to hierarchically cluster scaled V gene usage with Manhattan distance and complete linkage. Sharing of clones by CDR3 amino acid sequence was evaluated by resampling 12 repertoires per group over 100 rounds. The repertoires were screened for more than 55 published EBV-specific TCRbeta sequences and a few hundred published CMV-specific TCRbeta sequences. Analysis left out a couple of CVID samples that produced under 10,000 sequences, so a few dozen CVID repertoires remained. In TCRdb, the immuneACCESS table is reduced to in-frame sequences with V and J assigned. These tables do not hold every clone; where another copy was compared, an unresolved V gene accounts for under half, and the others remain unexplained. The D gene and trimming were derived from the DNA, and the V and J assignments and clone size from that table. This sample holds 2,000 to 2,500 clones in total, without any singletons. Under 15% of the sample goes to the ten largest clones.

As concerns this clone: Its antigen is not yet known. The read finishes 3 residues shy of the CDR3 end, and the germline J gene is used to complete it.

Overall study outcomes, separate from this receptor: Reportedly, TCRbeta sequences from CVID had fewer deletions and N-nucleotide insertions, and highly modified clones with 13 or more V deletions were absent from CVID. Even though DNA input was the same, control samples had an average of about 81,820 unique sequences each, compared with roughly 32,000 in CVID samples. According to the authors, finding the cause of the higher clonality in CVID would require sequencing the repertoires of T cell subpopulations. Differences among patients in the CVID cohort limited the correlations between repertoire features and clinical complications. Healthy controls shared more TCRbeta clones with each other than CVID subjects shared among themselves (p < 0.0001). Compared with healthy controls, CVID subjects showed increased TCRbeta clonality (t-test p = 0.018), a feature most characteristic of about a third of subjects.

This sequence uses TRBV29-1 and TRBJ1-3, with the D gene not confidently named. The specimen sequenced was peripheral blood mononuclear cells. The sequence came from a human donor with common variable immunodeficiency. The CDR3 region: CSVEGSGSGNTIYF. The part of the CDR3 DNA that was read is TGCAGCGTTGAAGGGTCAGGCTCTGGAAACACC.